Given below is one T cell receptor beta chain in context. Its target is not known. The sample belongs to a study of shared clonotypes between healthy human individuals. Losses at the gene ends were 4 bases for V and 5 bases for J; bases not matched to a gene: 7. The CDR3 has 14 residues. Germline V gene data show CDR1 as MNHEY and CDR2 as SMNVEV (reference sequence). Naive CD4+ cells were CD45RA-selected; the remaining cells were memory. Generated by immunoSEQ multiplex PCR, the TCRdb table keeps only in-frame clones and is missing some. The data hold about 1.5 million clones, with around 95% observed a single time. Study outcomes and limitations: Naive CD4 clonotype sharing across a few donors was about 5%.

This sequence was found in a man aged 25-40 years in good health. V is TRBV27 and J is TRBJ1-2, with 7 nucleotides matching TRBD1. Source material: naive CD4+ T cells sorted from blood. Subset specified: CD45RA+ positively selected. The CDR3 region is CASSSLPGGYGYTF. CDR3 in DNA: TGTGCCAGCAGTTCCCTCCCAGGGGGGTATGGCTACACCTTC.